The present T cell receptor beta chain was sequenced within a study of T cell responses to AZD1222 COVID-19 vaccine. General study results and limits: Donors were chiefly white British, with a greater number of females, and clonal diversity was perhaps underestimated. With dominance at 160-218 and 743-854, vaccine-associated CD4 TCRs spanned spike. Spike-specific TCR breadth rose after two AZD1222 doses, and depth rose as well.

TCRdb's copy holds only in-frame clones and misses some; the assay was immunoSEQ multiplex PCR. In the table there are about 110,000 clones, about 88% of which are singletons. This clone was picked up one time. Its antigen is not known. This CDR3 spans 11 amino acids. In germline, CDR1 is LNHDA, CDR2 SQIVND (reference sequence). Trimming left V 1 base short and J 9 bases short, with 4 bases between. The J gene is TRBJ1-5, the V gene TRBV19, with unresolved D. The receptor was derived from an adult in good health. This sample comprised peripheral blood, obtained on day 0 of AZD1222 vaccination. CDR3 amino acids: CASSIAGPQHF. The CDR3 DNA is TGTGCCAGTAGTATAGCTGGGCCCCAGCATTTT.